The source of this TCR beta chain is a study of Ad26.COV2.S vaccination and SARS-CoV-2 variants. The table came from immunoSEQ multiplex PCR; TCRdb's copy has only in-frame clones and leaves some out. The data show around 500,000 clones, about 88% seen once. This CDR3 is 16 amino acids long. In germline, CDR1 is LGHDT, CDR2 YNNKEL (reference sequence). With 4 bases clipped from V and 9 bases from J, the junction kept 10 bases outside the gene matches. Whole-study results and caveats: The TCR-based breadth and depth measures might underestimate overall T cell responses. Responses of spike-specific T cells (both CD8+ and CD4+) reportedly showed substantial breadth after vaccination.

To note about this clone: Its antigen remains unidentified.

Treatment given: some 20 received Ad26.COV2.S at low or high dose, single or two shots; several received placebo; per-sample allocation not given. The investigators took samples on day 63 after the first vaccine or placebo injection. This TCR was sampled from a person between 18 and 60 years old who received the Ad26.COV2.S COVID-19 vaccine or a placebo. The chain employs TRBV3-1 (or the pseudogene TRBV3-2) and TRBJ2-1, with TRBD2 matching over 12 bases. The sequencing here drew on peripheral blood, taken in a trial of Ad26.COV2.S vaccine versus placebo. As DNA, the CDR3 is TGTGCCAGCAGCCCCCAGACTAGCGGGAGTACCGGTGAGCAGTTCTTC. Translated: CASSPQTSGSTGEQFF.